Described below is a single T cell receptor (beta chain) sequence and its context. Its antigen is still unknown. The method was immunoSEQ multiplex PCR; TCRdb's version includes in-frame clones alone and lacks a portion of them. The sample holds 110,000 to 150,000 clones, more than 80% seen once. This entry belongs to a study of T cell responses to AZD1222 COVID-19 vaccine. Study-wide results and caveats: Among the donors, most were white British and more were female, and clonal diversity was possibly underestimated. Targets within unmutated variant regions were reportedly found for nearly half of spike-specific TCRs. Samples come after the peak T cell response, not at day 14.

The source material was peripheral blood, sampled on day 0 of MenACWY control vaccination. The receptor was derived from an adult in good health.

The CDR3 region has the DNA TGTGCCAGCAGCTTGTTTCAGGGCCACGAGCAGTACTTC. Translation: CASSLFQGHEQYF. The chain has TRBV5-6 and TRBJ2-7; possible D gene TRBD1, 5 bases. V lost 1 base, J lost 5 bases, and 10 bases lay in between. The germline gives CDR1 SGHDT, CDR2 YYEEEE. The CDR3 totals 13 residues. The complete variable domain, with remaining parts taken from reference TRBV5-6 and TRBJ2-7, reads DAGVTQSPTHLIKTRGQQVTLRCSPKSGHDTVSWYQQALGQGPQFIFQYYEEEERQRGNFPDRFSGHQFPNYSSELNVNALLLGDSALYLCASSLFQGHEQYFGPGTRLTVT.